Listed here are 25 T cell receptor beta chains from one sample, sequenced in a study of blood T cell repertoires in COVID-19. TCRdb's copy holds only in-frame clones and misses some; the assay was immunoSEQ multiplex PCR. The sample consists of 250,000 or so clones, around 84% of them appearing once. The sequenced material came from PBMCs or T cells enriched from blood (not recorded which). All receptors derive from a man aged 40-49 years who had recovered from COVID-19.

This clone was seen a few times. V gene TRBV2 combines with J gene TRBJ1-5; 9 bases line up with TRBD1. This CDR3 is 18 amino acids long. Per the germline V gene, CDR1 is SNHLY and CDR2 is FYNNEI. The V segment lost 4 bases and the J segment 2 bases; nucleotides outside the gene matches: 12. The CDR3 bases are TGTGCCAGCAGTGGACCGAGGGACGGGACAGGGCGCAATCAGCCCCAGCATTTT. Protein sequence: CASSGPRDGTGRNQPQHF.

The chain links TRBV6-5 to TRBJ2-1; 13 positions agree with TRBD2. Per the germline V gene, CDR1 is MNHEY and CDR2 is SVGAGI. The CDR3 spans 15 residues. V lost 5 bases to trimming and J lost 6 bases; unmatched junction nucleotides: 4. CDR3 residues: CASSPGLAGPNEQFF. The CDR3 region has the DNA TGTGCCAGCAGTCCGGGACTAGCGGGACCCAATGAGCAGTTCTTC.

The rearrangement uses TRBV5-1 and TRBJ2-7; a possible D gene is TRBD1 (6 bases). The germline CDR1 and CDR2 sequences are SGHRS and YFSETQ. The CDR3 sequence is 14 residues long. V lost 3 bases and J lost 0, with 10 bases in between. CDR3 region: CASSWTADSYEQYF. The CDR3 DNA reads as TGCGCCAGCAGCTGGACAGCAGACTCCTACGAGCAGTACTTC.

The V call is TRBV9, the J call TRBJ2-7, with 8 bases identical to TRBD2. Germline V gene lookup returns CDR1 SGDLS and CDR2 YYNGEE. J lost 7 bases, V lost 4 bases, and 7 bases had no gene match. The CDR3 is made up of 13 amino acids. CDR3 coding DNA: TGTGCCAGCAGCCCGGGGGGGAGTAGGGAGCAGTACTTC. Translating gives CASSPGGSREQYF.

The rearrangement uses TRBV19 and TRBJ2-1; possibly TRBD2 for D (6 bases). The CDR3 is made up of 14 amino acids. The germline CDR1 and CDR2 sequences are LNHDA and SQIVND (reference sequence). V was clipped by 3 bases and J by 6 bases, with 12 bases between them. The CDR3 loop is CASSMGLGVNEQFF. In nucleotides, the CDR3 is TGTGCCAGTAGTATGGGACTGGGGGTCAATGAGCAGTTCTTC.

The chain links TRBV2 to TRBJ1-6; 8 nucleotides agree with TRBD1. CDR1 and CDR2 (germline): SNHLY, FYNNEI. This CDR3 region has 15 residues. The ends lost 7 bases at V and 6 bases at J; junction bases unmatched: 8. The CDR3 loop reads CASTPGQGLNSPLHF. The CDR3 DNA reads TGTGCCAGCACTCCTGGACAGGGTCTTAATTCACCCCTCCACTTT.

The chain carries TRBV11-2 and TRBJ1-1; perhaps TRBD1 as D (5 bases). The V end lost 2 bases, the J end lost 0 bases, and 10 bases lay between the germline ends. Germline V gene data show CDR1 as SGHAT and CDR2 as FQNNGV. The CDR3 is made up of 15 amino acids. The CDR3 is CASSLLGLMNTEAFF. The CDR3, as DNA: TGTGCCAGCAGCTTACTGGGGCTTATGAACACTGAAGCTTTCTTT.

The chain links TRBV4-3 to TRBJ2-1, with D unresolved. Germline assignment: CDR1 LGHNA and CDR2 YSLEER. V dropped 4 bases and J dropped 5 bases, with 12 bases sitting between them. The CDR3 is made up of 14 amino acids. CDR3 amino acids: CASSRRYYNNEQFF. CDR3 DNA: TGCGCCAGCAGCCGCCGTTACTACAACAATGAGCAGTTCTTC.

This chain joins TRBV19 and TRBJ2-5, with TRBD1 matching over 8 bases. V was clipped by 1 base and J by 2 bases; unmatched bases: 9. The germline CDR1 and CDR2 sequences are LNHDA and SQIVND (reference sequence). The CDR3 totals 17 residues. The CDR3: CASSIARGQELQETQYF. For the CDR3, the DNA is TGTGCCAGTAGTATAGCTAGGGGACAGGAACTACAAGAGACCCAGTACTTC.

The chain carries TRBV6-4 and TRBJ1-6; 9 positions match TRBD1. J was trimmed by 10 bases and V by 3 bases; bases with no gene match: 4. Germline CDR1 MRHNA, CDR2 SNTAGT. The CDR3 is 14 amino acids. CDR3 sequence reads: CASSETGGQSPLHF. DNA for the CDR3: TGTGCCAGCAGTGAGACAGGGGGTCAATCACCCCTCCACTTT.

This chain connects TRBV6-5 to TRBJ1-1, with a possible D match to TRBD1 (6 bases). The CDR3 contains 13 residues. V was cut by 2 bases and J by 8 bases, with 12 bases left in between. Germline V CDR1 and CDR2: MNHEY, SVGAGI. In nucleotides, the CDR3 is TGTGCCAGCAGTTACGGACAGACACTAGAAGCTTTCTTT. This translates into CASSYGQTLEAFF.

The genes are TRBV5-1 and TRBJ2-6, with D maybe TRBD2 (7 bases). CDR3 length equals 17 residues. Germline V gives CDR1 SGHRS, CDR2 YFSETQ. The germline V and J ends were trimmed by 0 bases and 4 bases, with 14 bases remaining between them. The CDR3 protein is CASSLVFGGLGANVLTF. DNA for the CDR3: TGCGCCAGCAGCTTGGTATTCGGGGGGCTCGGGGCCAACGTCCTGACTTTC.

This clone was detected once. J is TRBJ2-7 and V is TRBV2; perhaps TRBD1 as D (5 bases). The V and J ends lost 1 base and 7 bases respectively, with 20 bases between them. This CDR3 spans 16 amino acids. The germline V gene has CDR1 SNHLY and CDR2 FYNNEI. CDR3 sequence reads: CASSEGERGAWNEQYF. CDR3 DNA: TGTGCCAGCAGTGAAGGAGAAAGGGGCGCGTGGAATGAGCAGTACTTC.

The CDR3 bases are TGTGCCAGCTCACCGGACAGGGATCCGGACAATGAGCAGTTCTTC. Its protein is CASSPDRDPDNEQFF. The genes are TRBV18 and TRBJ2-1; 8 bases fit TRBD1. V lost 3 bases and J lost 5; bases outside the gene matches: 6. Germline loops: CDR1 KGHSH, CDR2 LQKENI. The CDR3 runs to 15 residues.

The chain employs TRBV27 and TRBJ1-5; D not resolved. The germline V gene has CDR1 MNHEY and CDR2 SMNVEV (reference sequence). CDR3 size: 15 residues. The V end lost 2 bases, the J end lost 2 bases, and 10 bases lay between the germline ends. This CDR3 reads CASSLNPEGNQPQHF. CDR3 DNA sequence: TGTGCCAGCAGTTTAAACCCGGAGGGCAATCAGCCCCAGCATTTT.

The chain recombines TRBV6-6 with TRBJ2-7; the match to TRBD1 covers 7 bases. The CDR3 runs to 14 residues. Per the germline V gene, CDR1 is MNHNY and CDR2 is SVGAGI (reference sequence). V lost 7 bases and J lost 6; bases outside the gene matches: 12. The CDR3 loop reads CASTGQQGISEQYF. CDR3 bases: TGTGCCAGCACGGGACAACAGGGGATCTCCGAGCAGTACTTC.

The rearrangement uses TRBV7-9 and TRBJ1-2, with D unclear. Trimming took off 5 bases at V and 1 base at J, with 8 bases between the two ends. Germline CDR1 and CDR2: SEHNR and FQNEAQ (reference sequence). The CDR3 spans 13 residues. This CDR3 reads CASSQNSNYGYTF. The CDR3 nucleotides are TGTGCCAGCAGCCAAAACAGTAACTATGGCTACACCTTC.

This sequence joins TRBV7-8 and TRBJ1-5, with a weak D call TRBD1 (5 bases). V shed 6 bases and J shed 6 bases, with 18 bases lying between them. Germline-derived CDR1 and CDR2 are SGHVS and FQNEAQ. The CDR3 extends over 15 amino acids. CDR3 sequence (DNA): TGTGCCAGCAGGGTGGGATGGGCTAGGGGTCAGCCCCAGCATTTT. Its protein product is CASRVGWARGQPQHF. The whole variable domain, remainder taken from reference TRBV7-8 and TRBJ1-5, is GAGVSQSPRYKVAKRGQDVALRCDPISGHVSLFWYQQALGQGPEFLTYFQNEAQLDKSGLPSDRFFAERPEGSVSTLKIQRTQQEDSAVYLCASRVGWARGQPQHFGDGTRLSIL.

V is TRBV3-1 (or the pseudogene TRBV3-2) and J is TRBJ1-1; TRBD1 matches 9 bases. This CDR3 spans 14 amino acids. Germline loops: CDR1 LGHDT, CDR2 YNNKEL (reference sequence). Germline trimming cut 8 bases from V and 5 bases from J; bases unmatched to any gene: 9. The CDR3 loop reads CASGKTGGRTEAFF. The CDR3 DNA reads as TGTGCCAGCGGCAAAACAGGGGGCCGGACTGAAGCTTTCTTT.

This chain connects TRBV5-1 to TRBJ2-1; tentative D call: TRBD2 (6 bases). The V gene's germline CDR1 is SGHRS and CDR2 YFSETQ. The germline V and J ends were trimmed by 3 bases and 4 bases, with 14 bases remaining between them. The CDR3 covers 15 residues. The CDR3 spells CASSSRELQYNEQFF. The CDR3, as DNA: TGCGCCAGCAGCTCCCGGGAGCTACAATACAATGAGCAGTTCTTC.

The J gene is TRBJ1-1, the V gene TRBV7-9; D uncertain. V was clipped by 5 bases and J by 0 bases, with 19 bases between them. The CDR3 has 17 residues. Germline V CDR1 and CDR2: SEHNR, FQNEAQ (reference sequence). The CDR3 loop is CASSPAQSRGVNTEAFF. The CDR3 bases are TGTGCCAGCAGCCCAGCCCAGTCCCGGGGAGTGAACACTGAAGCTTTCTTT.

The chain uses TRBV19 and TRBJ2-7, with TRBD2 matching 14 bases. The CDR3 has 15 residues. Germline V gene lookup returns CDR1 LNHDA and CDR2 SQIVND (reference sequence). Losses at the gene ends were 5 bases for V and 6 bases for J; bases not matched to a gene: 6. This chain's CDR3 is CASSLGLAGGGEQYF. CDR3 sequence (DNA): TGTGCCAGTAGTCTCGGACTAGCGGGGGGAGGCGAGCAGTACTTC.

This clone was seen only a few times. CDR3 loop: CSASTSGRALEQYF. CDR3 sequence (DNA): TGCAGTGCTAGTACTAGCGGGAGGGCCCTTGAGCAGTACTTC. V gene TRBV20-1 combines with J gene TRBJ2-7; 13 positions match TRBD2. The germline CDR1 and CDR2 sequences are DFQATT and SNEGSKA (reference sequence). V lost 3 bases, J lost 7 bases, and 6 bases stayed unmatched. The CDR3 runs to 14 residues.

The chain couples TRBV5-4 to TRBJ2-7; TRBD2 aligns across 7 bases. CDR3 size: 15 residues. V dropped 4 bases and J dropped 6; count of bases not matched to a gene: 13. Germline V CDR1 and CDR2: SGHNT, YYREEE (reference sequence). The CDR3: CASSLRLAGPSEQYF. CDR3 nucleotides: TGTGCCAGCAGCCTAAGACTAGCAGGTCCCTCCGAGCAGTACTTC.

This clone was counted a few times. This sequence joins TRBV9 and TRBJ1-1; possibly TRBD1 for D (5 bases). The V and J ends lost 3 bases and 4 bases respectively, with 13 bases between them. Germline CDR1 SGDLS, CDR2 YYNGEE. The CDR3 contains 14 residues. The CDR3, as DNA: TGTGCCAGCAGCGGGGGCCCCTCGGGCACTGAAGCTTTCTTT. Translation gives CASSGGPSGTEAFF.